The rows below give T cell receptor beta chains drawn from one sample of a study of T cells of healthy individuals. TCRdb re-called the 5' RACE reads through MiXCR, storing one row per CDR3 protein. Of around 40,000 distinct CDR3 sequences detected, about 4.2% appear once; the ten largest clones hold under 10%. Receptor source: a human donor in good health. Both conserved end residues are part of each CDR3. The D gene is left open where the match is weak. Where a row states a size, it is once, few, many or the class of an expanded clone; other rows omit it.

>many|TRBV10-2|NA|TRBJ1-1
TGCGCCAGCTCGACAGAGAACACTGAAGCTTTCTTT
CASSTENTEAFF
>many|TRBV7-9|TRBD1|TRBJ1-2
TGTGCCAGCAGCTCCCTCTTGGGACAGGGGTATATTAACTATGGCTACACCTTC
CASSSLLGQGYINYGYTF
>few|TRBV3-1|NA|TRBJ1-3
TGTGCCAGCAGCCACGGAAACACCATATATTTT
CASSHGNTIYF
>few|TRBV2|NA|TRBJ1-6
TGTGCCAGCAGTGGAGTGGGGGGAGTCTATAATTCACCCCTCCACTTT
CASSGVGGVYNSPLHF
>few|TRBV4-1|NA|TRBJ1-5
TGCGCCAGCAGCCAAGCATGGCCACATCAGCCCCAGCATTTT
CASSQAWPHQPQHF
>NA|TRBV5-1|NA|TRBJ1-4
TGCGCCAGCAGCTTGGCCCCGAGGAAGAATGAAAAACTGTTTTTT
CASSLAPRKNEKLFF
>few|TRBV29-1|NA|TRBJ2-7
TGCAGCGTTAAGGATGCCGAGCAGTACTTC
CSVKDAEQYF
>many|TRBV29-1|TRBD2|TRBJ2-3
TGCAGCGTTGATGAGTTCGGACTAGCGGAAAGCACAGATACGCAGTATTTT
CSVDEFGLAESTDTQYF
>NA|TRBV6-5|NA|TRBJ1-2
TGTGCCAGCAGAGAGGACGGTGGATCATCTAACTATGGCTACACCTTC
CASREDGGSSNYGYTF
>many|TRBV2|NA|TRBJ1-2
TGTGCCAGCAGTCCCGATCGAAACTATGGCTACACCTTC
CASSPDRNYGYTF
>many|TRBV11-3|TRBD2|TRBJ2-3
TGTGCCAGCAGCATGGGGACTAGCGGGATCACAGATACGCAGTATTTT
CASSMGTSGITDTQYF
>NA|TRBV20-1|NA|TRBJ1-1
TGCAGTGCTGTTTTTTCGCTAAATGAAGCTTTCTTT
CSAVFSLNEAFF
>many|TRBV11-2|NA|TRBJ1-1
TGTGCCAGCAGCTTAGAAGCTTGGCCGACGAACACTGAAGCTTTCTTT
CASSLEAWPTNTEAFF
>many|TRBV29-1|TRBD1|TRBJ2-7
TGCAGCGTTGGGTCGGACAGGGGTTTCGAGCAGTACTTC
CSVGSDRGFEQYF
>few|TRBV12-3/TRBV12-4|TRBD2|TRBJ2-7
TGTGCCAGCACCGGGAGGGGGGCCGGCTCCTACGAGCAGTACTTC
CASTGRGAGSYEQYF
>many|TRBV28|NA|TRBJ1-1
TGTGCCAGCAGTTATCATAGGGGAACTGAAGCTTTCTTT
CASSYHRGTEAFF
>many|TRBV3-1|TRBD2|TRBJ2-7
TGTGCCAGCAGCCAAATGAGCGGGAGTGGATACGAGCAGTACTTC
CASSQMSGSGYEQYF
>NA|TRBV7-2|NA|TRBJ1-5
TGTGCCAGCAGCTTAGCGTGGGGCAACAATCAGCCCCAGCATTTT
CASSLAWGNNQPQHF
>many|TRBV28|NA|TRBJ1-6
TGTGCCAGCAGTTTGGGGCAGGGATATCGATCACCCCTCCACTTT
CASSLGQGYRSPLHF
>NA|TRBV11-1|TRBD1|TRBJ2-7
TGTGCCAGCAGCTTCGGGACAGGGGTGGTCTACGAGCAGTACTTC
CASSFGTGVVYEQYF
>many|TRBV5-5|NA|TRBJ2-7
TGTGCCAGCAGCCTCCGAGGCAGGCTCGGGATGCTGGAGCAGTACTTC
CASSLRGRLGMLEQYF